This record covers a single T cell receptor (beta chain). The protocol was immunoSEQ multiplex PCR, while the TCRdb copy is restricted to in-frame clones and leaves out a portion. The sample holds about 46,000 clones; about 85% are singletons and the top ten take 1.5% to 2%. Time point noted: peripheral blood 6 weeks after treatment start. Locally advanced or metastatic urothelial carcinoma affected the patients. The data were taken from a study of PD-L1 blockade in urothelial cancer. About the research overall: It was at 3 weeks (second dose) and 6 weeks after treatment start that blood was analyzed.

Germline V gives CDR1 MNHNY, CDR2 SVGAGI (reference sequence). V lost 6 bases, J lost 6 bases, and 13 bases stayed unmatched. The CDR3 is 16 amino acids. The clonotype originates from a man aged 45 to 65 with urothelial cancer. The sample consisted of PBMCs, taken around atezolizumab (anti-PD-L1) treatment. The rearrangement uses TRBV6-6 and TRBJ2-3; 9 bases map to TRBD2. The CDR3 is CASSPKRAGGPDTQYF. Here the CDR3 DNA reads TGTGCCAGCAGCCCGAAGCGGGCGGGGGGGCCGGATACGCAGTATTTT.